Below are 18 T cell receptor beta chains sequenced from a single sample in a study of T cell repertoires in cytomegalovirus infection. TCRdb called the reads again in MiXCR, with one record for every CDR3 protein. The sample carries about 360,000 distinct CDR3 sequences, 15% to 20% recorded once. Sequencing was performed on PBMCs. These receptors were collected from a human donor in good health (CMV status not recorded). Some clones in this sample may be carry-over from other donors' samples.

Ten or more counts support this clonotype. This rearrangement joins TRBV12-3 or TRBV12-4 to TRBJ2-7, with TRBD2 identical over 16 bases. This CDR3 is 17 amino acids long. Trimming took 6 bases from V and 2 from J; bases not matched to a gene: 7. This CDR3 is CASRGGLAGGVPYEQYF. Written as DNA, the CDR3 is TGTGCCAGCAGGGGGGGACTAGCGGGAGGGGTCCCCTACGAGCAGTACTTC.

This clonotype has only a few counts. In nucleotides, the CDR3 is TGCAGCGCTACTGGACTAGCGGGAGTTGGCTCCTACGAGCAGTACTTC. It specifies CSATGLAGVGSYEQYF. The rearrangement joins TRBV29-1 to TRBJ2-7, with 13 positions matching TRBD2. Germline values: CDR1 SQVTM, CDR2 ANQGSEA. The CDR3 extends over 16 amino acids. Unmatched junction bases numbered 9, after V lost 7 bases and J lost 0 bases.

This clonotype was seen a few times. CDR3 region: CASSLREAFF. DNA for the CDR3: TGTGCCAGCAGCCTAAGGGAAGCTTTCTTT. This chain connects TRBV7-6 to TRBJ1-1, with D hard to call. The CDR3 length is 10 residues. V shed 5 bases and J shed 8 bases, with 6 bases lying between them. CDR1 is SGHVS and CDR2 is FNYEAQ in the germline V gene.

This sequence joins TRBV19 and TRBJ1-6; tentative D call: TRBD1 (5 bases). The CDR3 runs to 15 residues. Between the trimmed V and J ends, which lost 7 bases and 8 bases, there was a span of 18 bases. The germline CDR1 and CDR2 sequences are LNHDA and SQIVND (reference sequence). The CDR3 nucleotides read TGTGCCAGTACCCCCGGCGGTGGGGCTCATTCACCCCTCCACTTT. The encoded protein is CASTPGGGAHSPLHF.

The chain employs TRBV5-1 and TRBJ2-7; tentative D call: TRBD2 (6 bases). Germline lookup yields CDR1 SGHRS and CDR2 YFSETQ. The CDR3 is 13 residues long. V was trimmed by 3 bases and J by 5 bases, leaving 12 bases between them. For the CDR3, the DNA is TGCGCCAGCAGCTGGGGACGGGGGAACGAGCAGTACTTC. Translated: CASSWGRGNEQYF.

This clonotype has a handful of counts. This rearrangement joins TRBV6-1 to TRBJ1-5; a possible D gene is TRBD1 (5 bases). Germline loops: CDR1 MNHNS, CDR2 SASEGT. V was shortened by 2 bases and J by 4 bases, with 12 bases between the two germline ends. The CDR3 totals 15 residues. CDR3 in DNA: TGTGCCAGCAGTGAATTGTCCAGGGAAAATCAGCCCCAGCATTTT. This codes for CASSELSRENQPQHF.

Note on this clonotype: Possible read error: a much larger clone is one base away. This rearrangement joins TRBV19 to TRBJ1-5, with 9 positions matching TRBD1. V dropped 9 bases and J dropped 6; count of bases not matched to a gene: 6. This CDR3 contains 13 residues. Germline assignment: CDR1 LNHDA and CDR2 SQIVND (reference sequence). The CDR3 DNA is TGTGCCAGCAGGACAGGGGAGGGTCAGCCCCAGCATTTT. It yields the protein CASRTGEGQPQHF.

This clonotype was detected many times. J is TRBJ2-5 and V is TRBV7-8; no reliable D call. CDR3 length equals 15 residues. CDR1 SGHVS and CDR2 FQNEAQ come from the germline V gene. Trimming cost V 1 base and J 0 bases, with 9 bases left between them. Written as DNA, the CDR3 is TGTGCCAGCAGCTTAGTGTTAGGATACCAAGAGACCCAGTACTTC. This gives the protein CASSLVLGYQETQYF. The full variable domain, with the rest looked up from reference TRBV7-8 and TRBJ2-5, is GAGVSQSPRYKVAKRGQDVALRCDPISGHVSLFWYQQALGQGPEFLTYFQNEAQLDKSGLPSDRFFAERPEGSVSTLKIQRTQQEDSAVYLCASSLVLGYQETQYFGPGTRLLVL.

The V gene is TRBV7-6, the J gene TRBJ1-1; 8 nucleotides agree with TRBD1. The V and J ends lost 5 bases and 1 base, in that order; junction bases with no gene match: 9. CDR3 size: 16 residues. Germline lookup yields CDR1 SGHVS and CDR2 FNYEAQ. The CDR3 sequence is CASSLMTGASNTEAFF. CDR3 nucleotides: TGTGCCAGCAGCCTGATGACAGGGGCGTCGAACACTGAAGCTTTCTTT. Using reference TRBV7-6 and TRBJ1-1 for the parts outside the CDR3, the full variable domain is GAGVSQSPRYKVTKRGQDVALRCDPISGHVSLYWYRQALGQGPEFLTYFNYEAQQDKSGLPNDRFSAERPEGSISTLTIQRTEQRDSAMYRCASSLMTGASNTEAFFGQGTRLTVV.

The chain couples TRBV28 to TRBJ2-6, with TRBD1 identical over 9 bases. The CDR3 is made up of 17 amino acids. Germline V CDR1 and CDR2: MDHEN, SYDVKM. The junction had 7 bases not matched to a gene; V was cut back by 5 bases and J by 2 bases. The chain's CDR3 is CASSANRGQAGANVLTF. CDR3 DNA: TGTGCCAGCAGTGCTAACAGGGGGCAGGCTGGGGCCAACGTCCTGACTTTC.

This clonotype was seen a handful of times. The chain joins TRBV7-9 to TRBJ2-1; 7 bases are shared with TRBD2. The V gene's germline CDR1 is SEHNR and CDR2 FQNEAQ (reference sequence). This CDR3 contains 12 residues. V lost 10 bases and J lost 8; bases outside the gene matches: 8. This CDR3 is CATWGGLDEQFF. CDR3 nucleotides: TGTGCCACATGGGGGGGATTGGATGAGCAGTTCTTC.

As to this clonotype: With a much larger clone just one base away, this may be a read error. The chain recombines TRBV6-2 or TRBV6-3 with TRBJ2-6, with 9 bases aligning to TRBD1. The germline gives CDR1 MNHEY, CDR2 SVGEGT. CDR3 length: 18 amino acids. CDR3 bases: TGTGCCAGCAGTGCCTGGACAGGGGATATCTCTGGGGCCAACGTCCTGAGTTTC. Translating gives CASSAWTGDISGANVLSF.

The chain combines TRBV2 with TRBJ1-1; D call uncertain. V lost 9 bases, J lost 5 bases, and 19 bases lay in between. CDR1 and CDR2 from the germline V gene are SNHLY and FYNNEI. The CDR3 covers 14 residues. The CDR3 DNA reads as TGTGCCAGTGGGCTGCGCCGGGGAAATACTGAAGCTTTCTTT. Translation gives CASGLRRGNTEAFF.

This clonotype was seen a handful of times. The chain has TRBV2 and TRBJ2-5; weak D call: TRBD2 (6 bases). This CDR3 region has 16 residues. Germline CDR1 and CDR2: SNHLY and FYNNEI. Trimming left V 1 base short and J 4 bases short, with 16 bases between. The CDR3 DNA reads as TGTGCCAGCAGTGAAGGGGCCCTAGCGAGTGGAGAGACCCAGTACTTC. Protein: CASSEGALASGETQYF.

This clonotype came up a few times. The rearrangement uses TRBV5-1 and TRBJ2-7; the D call may be TRBD1 or TRBD2 (5 bases each). V was trimmed by 6 bases and J by 8 bases, leaving 18 bases between them. This CDR3 has 13 residues. Looked up from germline, CDR1 is SGHRS and CDR2 is YFSETQ. CDR3 DNA: TGCGCCAGCAAGCTTGAGGGGACGTCCCAGCAGTACTTC. Translation gives CASKLEGTSQQYF.

The chain employs TRBV24-1 and TRBJ2-5; D tentatively reads TRBD1 or TRBD2 (5 bases each). Trimming left V 10 bases short and J 0 bases short, with 17 bases between. The CDR3 covers 15 residues. CDR1 is KGHDR and CDR2 is SFDVKD in the germline V gene. CDR3 sequence: CATAGTSNYQETQYF. In DNA, the CDR3 is TGTGCCACGGCCGGGACCTCAAACTACCAAGAGACCCAGTACTTC.

At least ten counts were recorded for this clonotype. V gene TRBV7-8 combines with J gene TRBJ2-3; 9 nucleotides match TRBD2. The CDR3 totals 17 residues. The V segment lost 5 bases and the J segment 6 bases; nucleotides outside the gene matches: 15. CDR1 and CDR2 from the germline V gene are SGHVS and FQNEAQ. The CDR3 coding sequence is TGTGCCAGCAGCCCCCATGGGAGCGGGGGGCTGGGGGATACGCAGTATTTT. Translated: CASSPHGSGGLGDTQYF.

This clonotype was observed at least ten times. This chain joins TRBV7-8 and TRBJ2-1; no reliable D call. The CDR3 runs to 15 residues. V shed 1 base and J shed 1 base, with 8 bases lying between them. Germline CDR1 is SGHVS and CDR2 is FQNEAQ. The CDR3 is CASSLVEMSYNEQFF. The CDR3, as DNA: TGTGCCAGCAGCTTAGTGGAGATGTCCTACAATGAGCAGTTCTTC.